Each of the 15 T cell receptor beta chains below was sequenced from the same sample in a study of cytomegalovirus exposure and HLA in healthy donors. PCR employed 60 Vbeta and 13 Jbeta primers. The data were produced by immunoSEQ multiplex PCR, yet TCRdb's version contains in-frame clones alone and is incomplete. The repertoire consists of approximately 160,000 clones, with 82% occurring once and the leading ten covering about 1.6%. What was sequenced was PBMCs. These receptors all stem from a girl aged 10 to 17 in good health and CMV-seropositive.

DNA for the CDR3: TGTGCCAGCACTGAACAGGGACCCTACGAGCAGTACTTC. Translated, it gives CASTEQGPYEQYF. The rearrangement uses TRBV28 and TRBJ2-7; D perhaps matches TRBD1 (6 bases). V dropped 7 bases and J dropped 2 bases, with 12 bases sitting between them. This CDR3 is built from 13 residues. Looked up from germline, CDR1 is MDHEN and CDR2 is SYDVKM.

The chain combines TRBV5-1 with TRBJ2-5, with a possible D match to TRBD1 (7 bases). From germline, CDR1 is SGHRS and CDR2 YFSETQ. The ends were cut back, 2 bases at V and 5 bases at J, with 13 bases in the middle. The CDR3 length is 14 residues. The chain's CDR3 is CASSFRGEGETQYF. The CDR3 region has the DNA TGCGCCAGCAGCTTCAGGGGGGAAGGGGAGACCCAGTACTTC.

The rearrangement links TRBV4-3 to TRBJ2-7; D is undetermined. This CDR3 comprises 16 residues. Looked up from germline, CDR1 is LGHNA and CDR2 is YSLEER. Trimming took 1 base from V and 1 from J, leaving 14 bases between them. In DNA form, the CDR3 reads TGCGCCAGCAGCCAAGTTCTACAGTCCCCTTCCTACGAGCAGTACTTC. It translates to CASSQVLQSPSYEQYF.

In this sample, this clone turned up a few times. The V gene is TRBV11-2, the J gene TRBJ2-2, with a possible D match to TRBD2 (6 bases). CDR1 and CDR2 from the germline V gene are SGHAT and FQNNGV. The CDR3 consists of 15 residues. V was cut by 2 bases and J by 6 bases, with 13 bases left in between. This CDR3 reads CASSLRGRGSGELFF. As DNA, the CDR3 is TGTGCCAGCAGCTTAAGGGGCCGGGGGTCCGGGGAGCTGTTTTTT.

The chain links TRBV2 to TRBJ2-7; TRBD1 matches 8 bases. The V and J ends lost 2 bases and 9 bases, in that order; junction bases with no gene match: 18. CDR1 and CDR2 from the germline V gene are SNHLY and FYNNEI. The CDR3 runs to 17 residues. The DNA of the CDR3 is TGTGCCAGCAGTGAACAGCGTACGTGGTCACAGGGGGTCGGGCAGTACTTC. Amino acid sequence: CASSEQRTWSQGVGQYF.

The chain couples TRBV5-1 to TRBJ2-5; 8 nucleotides line up with TRBD2. Losses at the gene ends were 0 bases for V and 5 bases for J; bases not matched to a gene: 12. The CDR3 consists of 17 residues. CDR1 is SGHRS and CDR2 is YFSETQ in the germline V gene. The CDR3 nucleotides are TGCGCCAGCAGCTTGGGGTCTGGAGCGGGGGCTGGGGAGACCCAGTACTTC. This encodes CASSLGSGAGAGETQYF.

The V gene is TRBV5-1, the J gene TRBJ2-3; D uncertain. Looked up from germline, CDR1 is SGHRS and CDR2 is YFSETQ. V was trimmed by 3 bases and J by 0 bases, leaving 23 bases between them. CDR3 length: 19 amino acids. In DNA form, the CDR3 reads TGCGCCAGCAGCTCGCCCCTAGTGAGAATCTTTCCTAGCACAGATACGCAGTATTTT. Translating gives CASSSPLVRIFPSTDTQYF.

As regards this clone: The junction and the germline gene differ at one end; a read error may be behind it. This rearrangement joins TRBV11-2 to TRBJ1-1; 7 nucleotides line up with TRBD1. The germline CDR1 and CDR2 sequences are SGHAT and FQNNGV. This CDR3 has 11 residues. Here the CDR3 DNA reads TGTGCCAGCAGTAGCGAGATTGACAGGGCCTTT. It encodes CASSSEIDRAF.

This clone has a handful of counts. The V and J genes are TRBV6-5 and TRBJ2-1; 8 bases align to TRBD2. Trimming at V came to 8 bases and at J to 0 bases, leaving 6 bases not matched to a gene. Germline-derived CDR1 and CDR2 are MNHEY and SVGAGI. The CDR3 is 15 residues long. The CDR3 loop is CASGLSGSSYNEQFF. CDR3 sequence (DNA): TGTGCCAGCGGACTCAGCGGGAGCTCCTACAATGAGCAGTTCTTC.

The chain couples TRBV5-1 to TRBJ2-3; tentatively, D is TRBD1 (5 bases). V lost 0 bases and J 0 bases, leaving 14 bases between the germline ends. The CDR3 spans 17 residues. Per germline, CDR1 SGHRS and CDR2 YFSETQ. CDR3 in DNA: TGCGCCAGCAGCTTGGAGGGGATTTACTCTAGCACAGATACGCAGTATTTT. This encodes CASSLEGIYSSTDTQYF.

The J gene is TRBJ1-1, the V gene TRBV7-6; tentatively, D is TRBD1 (6 bases). CDR1 is SGHVS, CDR2 FNYEAQ, per germline. The V end lost 6 bases, the J end lost 4 bases, and 12 bases lay between the germline ends. The CDR3 is 13 amino acids. In nucleotides, the CDR3 is TGTGCCAGCAGAGGGGGGGATAGCACTGAAGCTTTCTTT. The encoded protein is CASRGGDSTEAFF.

This rearrangement joins TRBV6-5 to TRBJ2-2; perhaps TRBD2 as D (7 bases). This CDR3 has 14 residues. V dropped 10 bases and J dropped 4 bases, with 16 bases sitting between them. Germline lookup yields CDR1 MNHEY and CDR2 SVGAGI. The CDR3 region is CATLRGAGTGELFF. The CDR3 DNA reads TGTGCCACCCTACGGGGGGCGGGCACCGGGGAGCTGTTTTTT.

The rearrangement uses TRBV6-1 and TRBJ2-7; D may be TRBD1 (5 bases). CDR1 is MNHNS, CDR2 SASEGT, per germline. This CDR3 has 13 residues. V lost 3 bases and J 3 bases, leaving 9 bases between the germline ends. The CDR3 nucleotides are TGTGCCAGCAGTGATAGGGGCGGCTACGAGCAGTACTTC. Translated: CASSDRGGYEQYF.

The chain joins TRBV5-6 to TRBJ2-7, with TRBD1 identical over 8 bases. V was clipped by 7 bases and J by 0 bases; unmatched bases: 6. The CDR3 loop spans 14 amino acids. Germline assignment: CDR1 SGHDT and CDR2 YYEEEE. The CDR3 nucleotides read TGTGCCAGCGGCCGGGACAGGTACTCCTACGAGCAGTACTTC. It translates to CASGRDRYSYEQYF.

This CDR3 reads CAWSEGTANNSPLHF. DNA of the CDR3: TGTGCCTGGAGTGAGGGGACAGCCAATAATTCACCCCTCCACTTT. The chain employs TRBV30 and TRBJ1-6; TRBD1 matches at 7 bases. This CDR3 spans 15 amino acids. Trimming removed 1 base from V and 5 bases from J; junction bases left unmatched: 5. Germline CDR1 is GTSNPN and CDR2 is SVGIG (reference sequence).